This TCR beta chain derives from a study of OX40 agonist ivuxolimab in advanced cancers. Study context: Participants averaged about 60 years of age (range roughly 23 to 90) and were 75% to 90% male.

Details on this clone: Its antigen is as yet unknown.

In germline, CDR1 is KGHSH, CDR2 LQKENI. V dropped 0 bases and J dropped 1 base, with 12 bases sitting between them. This CDR3 region has 16 residues. Broader study findings: Antigen targets of the expanded peripheral T cells went undetermined.

Assay used: immunoSEQ multiplex PCR; TCRdb lists only in-frame clones, some missing. There are about 53,000 clones in the sample; 80% to 90% occur only once, and under 13% lies in the top ten. The V gene is TRBV18, the J gene TRBJ1-1, with a weak D call TRBD1 (5 bases). The TCR comes from an adult with an advanced solid tumor such as melanoma, head and neck, liver or kidney cancer. The sample here was CD4+ or CD8+ T cells sorted from blood, taken in a trial of the OX40 agonist ivuxolimab. CDR3 sequence (DNA): TGTGCCAGCTCACCACCGGGACGAGGGGCGAACACTGAAGCTTTCTTT. Its translation is CASSPPGRGANTEAFF.